A single sample gave rise to the 15 T cell receptor beta chains below, sequenced in a study of PD-L1 blockade in urothelial cancer. Repertoires were generated with immunoSEQ multiplex PCR, while TCRdb's copy carries only in-frame clones and drops some. The sample includes about 63,000 clones, about four fifths of them seen just once. As to time point: pretreatment peripheral blood. The sample here was PBMCs, taken around atezolizumab (anti-PD-L1) treatment. The source is a man in his sixties or seventies with urothelial cancer.

V is TRBV4-3 and J is TRBJ2-2; D may be TRBD2 (6 bases). V dropped 0 bases and J dropped 4 bases, with 15 bases sitting between them. Per germline, CDR1 LGHNA and CDR2 YSLEER. This CDR3 is built from 17 residues. CDR3: CASSQDGVAGSTGELFF. CDR3 nucleotides: TGCGCCAGCAGCCAAGATGGGGTGGCGGGAAGCACCGGGGAGCTGTTTTTT.

This rearrangement joins TRBV4-3 to TRBJ1-3; D ambiguous. Germline CDR1 is LGHNA and CDR2 is YSLEER. The CDR3 length is 14 residues. V was pared by 1 base and J by 2 bases, with 6 bases between. CDR3 protein: CASSQVQAGNTIYF. The CDR3 region has the DNA TGCGCCAGCAGCCAAGTGCAGGCTGGAAACACCATATATTTT.

This clone was counted a single time. The V and J genes are TRBV30 and TRBJ1-1; maybe TRBD1 (5 bases). This CDR3 is built from 14 residues. CDR1 is GTSNPN, CDR2 SVGIG, per germline (reference sequence). Trimming took 1 base from V and 1 from J, leaving 10 bases between them. The CDR3 region is CAWSGGTENTEAFF. In nucleotides, the CDR3 is TGTGCCTGGAGTGGGGGCACCGAGAACACTGAAGCTTTCTTT. Based on the CDR3 plus reference TRBV30 and TRBJ1-1, the full variable domain is SQTIHQWPATLVQPVGSPLSLECTVEGTSNPNLYWYRQAAGRGLQLLFYSVGIGQISSEVPQNLSASRPQDRQFILSSKKLLLSDSGFYLCAWSGGTENTEAFFGQGTRLTVV.

The chain has TRBV5-6 and TRBJ2-7; 10 bases map to TRBD1. Germline assignment: CDR1 SGHDT and CDR2 YYEEEE. The J segment lost 3 bases and the V segment lost 4 bases, leaving 10 bases of the junction unmatched. This CDR3 spans 16 amino acids. CDR3 residues: CASSPDRGRYGYEQYF. The CDR3, as DNA: TGTGCCAGCAGCCCCGACAGGGGGCGGTATGGCTACGAGCAGTACTTC.

This clone was seen a handful of times. This sequence joins TRBV10-3 and TRBJ1-1; D ambiguous. Germline V gene sequence: CDR1 ENHRY, CDR2 SYGVKD. V lost 10 bases and J lost 6, with 18 bases in between. The CDR3 length is 13 residues. The CDR3 sequence is CATTSGSTPEAFF. For the CDR3, the DNA is TGTGCCACCACATCCGGGTCTACCCCTGAAGCTTTCTTT.

This chain uses TRBV4-1 with TRBJ2-1; D possibly corresponds to TRBD2 (5 bases). CDR1 MGHRA and CDR2 YSYEKL come from the germline V gene. CDR3 length equals 15 residues. V shed 4 bases and J shed 10 bases, with 20 bases lying between them. In nucleotides, the CDR3 is TGCGCCAGCAGCCCGAAGGCTAGCATACAATGGGAGCAGTTCTTC. It is translated as CASSPKASIQWEQFF.

J is TRBJ2-3 and V is TRBV9, with 12 positions matching TRBD2. Germline V gene sequence: CDR1 SGDLS, CDR2 YYNGEE. The CDR3 sequence is 18 residues long. The V segment lost 0 bases and the J segment 1 base; nucleotides outside the gene matches: 6. This CDR3 reads CASSVGRLAGDGTDTQYF. CDR3 nucleotides: TGTGCCAGCAGCGTAGGCCGACTAGCGGGAGATGGCACAGATACGCAGTATTTT.

This clone was detected only a few times. The chain employs TRBV11-2 and TRBJ1-2, with 9 bases aligning to TRBD1. The trim removed 3 bases at V and 5 bases at J, leaving 1 base unmatched. The germline gives CDR1 SGHAT, CDR2 FQNNGV. The CDR3 contains 13 residues. The chain's CDR3 is CASSLDRGYGYTF. The CDR3 nucleotides read TGTGCCAGCAGCTTGGACAGGGGTTATGGCTACACCTTC.

The chain recombines TRBV7-2 with TRBJ2-7, with 11 bases fitting TRBD2. The CDR3 extends over 16 amino acids. Germline V CDR1 and CDR2: SGHTA, FQGNSA. The V segment lost 1 base and the J segment 4 bases; nucleotides outside the gene matches: 6. CDR3 region: CASSLGTSGSGYEQYF. In DNA form, the CDR3 reads TGTGCCAGCAGCTTAGGAACTAGCGGGAGTGGTTACGAGCAGTACTTC.

This chain uses TRBV11-3 with TRBJ2-1; the D gene is possibly TRBD2 (5 bases). Between the trimmed V and J ends, which lost 4 bases and 6 bases, there was a span of 13 bases. Germline V gene sequence: CDR1 SGHNT, CDR2 YENEEA. The CDR3 is 14 residues long. CDR3 loop: CASSWGDSGNEQFF. In DNA form, the CDR3 reads TGTGCCAGCAGCTGGGGAGACTCCGGCAATGAGCAGTTCTTC.

The CDR3 nucleotides are TGTGCCAGCAGTTTATGGACAGGGAACAATGAGCAGTTCTTC. Translated, it gives CASSLWTGNNEQFF. The chain employs TRBV27 and TRBJ2-1; 8 bases are shared with TRBD1. The germline gives CDR1 MNHEY, CDR2 SMNVEV (reference sequence). V shed 1 base and J 5 bases; nucleotides not matched to a gene: 1. The CDR3 has 14 residues.

The chain carries TRBV18 and TRBJ2-3; D is ambiguous. CDR3 length equals 14 residues. Between the trimmed V and J ends, which lost 2 bases and 2 bases, there was a span of 8 bases. CDR1 and CDR2 (germline): KGHSH, LQKENI. The CDR3 spells CASSPSIDTDTQYF. Here the CDR3 DNA reads TGTGCCAGCTCACCATCGATAGACACAGATACGCAGTATTTT. Drawing the rest from reference TRBV18 and TRBJ2-3, the complete variable domain is NAGVMQNPRHLVRRRGQEARLRCSPMKGHSHVYWYRQLPEEGLKFMVYLQKENIIDESGMPKERFSAEFPKEGPSILRIQQVVRGDSAAYFCASSPSIDTDTQYFGPGTRLTVL.

J is TRBJ1-3 and V is TRBV9, with 8 bases matching TRBD1. CDR3 length: 17 residues. V shed 3 bases and J 1 base; nucleotides not matched to a gene: 9. Germline V lookup: CDR1 SGDLS, CDR2 YYNGEE. CDR3 region: CASSGRTGLSSGNTIYF. In nucleotides, the CDR3 is TGTGCCAGCAGCGGACGGACAGGGCTATCTTCTGGAAACACCATATATTTT.

The chain has TRBV7-2 and TRBJ2-3; D remains ambiguous. The CDR3 is made up of 13 amino acids. Per germline, CDR1 SGHTA and CDR2 FQGNSA. V lost 6 bases and J lost 4, with 11 bases in between. The CDR3 reads CASRLYSPDTQYF. CDR3 coding DNA: TGTGCCAGCAGGTTGTACTCGCCAGATACGCAGTATTTT.

The rearrangement links TRBV4-2 to TRBJ2-7, with 9 bases lining up with TRBD1. Germline V gene lookup returns CDR1 LGHNA and CDR2 YNFKEQ. This CDR3 is built from 15 residues. Losses at the gene ends were 0 bases for V and 3 bases for J; bases not matched to a gene: 3. The CDR3 reads CASSQETGGFYEQYF. DNA of the CDR3: TGTGCCAGCAGCCAAGAGACAGGGGGGTTCTACGAGCAGTACTTC.